The source of this T cell receptor (beta chain) is a study of CD8+CD57+ T cells in acquired aplastic anemia. Study-level information: On average, sorted CD4+ and CD8+ cells gave approximately 3.5 ug of DNA. Read counts for CD4+ cells (from healthy donors) averaged about 10.8 million.

Investigators profiled TCR beta VDJ and CDR3 from genomic DNA template. TCRdb called the reads again in MiXCR, with one record for every CDR3 protein. The top ten clones hold 1.1% of a sample with under 200,000 distinct CDR3 sequences, 35% to 55% of them seen once. This clonotype was recorded many times. Its specificity is unknown. This CDR3 contains 15 residues. V lost 1 base and J lost 13; bases outside the gene matches: 11. Germline CDR1 LNHNV, CDR2 YYDKDF (reference sequence). General study results and limits: Patients and controls shared twenty-nine CD8+ CDR3 sequences, highly expressed in patients. For CD8+ Simpson's diversity, patients and controls showed no significant difference.

The receptor's source is a human donor in good health. V is TRBV15 and J is TRBJ2-1, with TRBD2 matching over 9 bases. The sequenced sample consisted of sorted CD4+, CD8+, or CD8+CD57+ T cells (not recorded which) from PBMCs. CDR3 protein: CATSRGDSGGGGQFF. For the CDR3, the DNA is TGTGCCACCAGCAGAGGTGATAGCGGGGGAGGAGGACAGTTCTTC.